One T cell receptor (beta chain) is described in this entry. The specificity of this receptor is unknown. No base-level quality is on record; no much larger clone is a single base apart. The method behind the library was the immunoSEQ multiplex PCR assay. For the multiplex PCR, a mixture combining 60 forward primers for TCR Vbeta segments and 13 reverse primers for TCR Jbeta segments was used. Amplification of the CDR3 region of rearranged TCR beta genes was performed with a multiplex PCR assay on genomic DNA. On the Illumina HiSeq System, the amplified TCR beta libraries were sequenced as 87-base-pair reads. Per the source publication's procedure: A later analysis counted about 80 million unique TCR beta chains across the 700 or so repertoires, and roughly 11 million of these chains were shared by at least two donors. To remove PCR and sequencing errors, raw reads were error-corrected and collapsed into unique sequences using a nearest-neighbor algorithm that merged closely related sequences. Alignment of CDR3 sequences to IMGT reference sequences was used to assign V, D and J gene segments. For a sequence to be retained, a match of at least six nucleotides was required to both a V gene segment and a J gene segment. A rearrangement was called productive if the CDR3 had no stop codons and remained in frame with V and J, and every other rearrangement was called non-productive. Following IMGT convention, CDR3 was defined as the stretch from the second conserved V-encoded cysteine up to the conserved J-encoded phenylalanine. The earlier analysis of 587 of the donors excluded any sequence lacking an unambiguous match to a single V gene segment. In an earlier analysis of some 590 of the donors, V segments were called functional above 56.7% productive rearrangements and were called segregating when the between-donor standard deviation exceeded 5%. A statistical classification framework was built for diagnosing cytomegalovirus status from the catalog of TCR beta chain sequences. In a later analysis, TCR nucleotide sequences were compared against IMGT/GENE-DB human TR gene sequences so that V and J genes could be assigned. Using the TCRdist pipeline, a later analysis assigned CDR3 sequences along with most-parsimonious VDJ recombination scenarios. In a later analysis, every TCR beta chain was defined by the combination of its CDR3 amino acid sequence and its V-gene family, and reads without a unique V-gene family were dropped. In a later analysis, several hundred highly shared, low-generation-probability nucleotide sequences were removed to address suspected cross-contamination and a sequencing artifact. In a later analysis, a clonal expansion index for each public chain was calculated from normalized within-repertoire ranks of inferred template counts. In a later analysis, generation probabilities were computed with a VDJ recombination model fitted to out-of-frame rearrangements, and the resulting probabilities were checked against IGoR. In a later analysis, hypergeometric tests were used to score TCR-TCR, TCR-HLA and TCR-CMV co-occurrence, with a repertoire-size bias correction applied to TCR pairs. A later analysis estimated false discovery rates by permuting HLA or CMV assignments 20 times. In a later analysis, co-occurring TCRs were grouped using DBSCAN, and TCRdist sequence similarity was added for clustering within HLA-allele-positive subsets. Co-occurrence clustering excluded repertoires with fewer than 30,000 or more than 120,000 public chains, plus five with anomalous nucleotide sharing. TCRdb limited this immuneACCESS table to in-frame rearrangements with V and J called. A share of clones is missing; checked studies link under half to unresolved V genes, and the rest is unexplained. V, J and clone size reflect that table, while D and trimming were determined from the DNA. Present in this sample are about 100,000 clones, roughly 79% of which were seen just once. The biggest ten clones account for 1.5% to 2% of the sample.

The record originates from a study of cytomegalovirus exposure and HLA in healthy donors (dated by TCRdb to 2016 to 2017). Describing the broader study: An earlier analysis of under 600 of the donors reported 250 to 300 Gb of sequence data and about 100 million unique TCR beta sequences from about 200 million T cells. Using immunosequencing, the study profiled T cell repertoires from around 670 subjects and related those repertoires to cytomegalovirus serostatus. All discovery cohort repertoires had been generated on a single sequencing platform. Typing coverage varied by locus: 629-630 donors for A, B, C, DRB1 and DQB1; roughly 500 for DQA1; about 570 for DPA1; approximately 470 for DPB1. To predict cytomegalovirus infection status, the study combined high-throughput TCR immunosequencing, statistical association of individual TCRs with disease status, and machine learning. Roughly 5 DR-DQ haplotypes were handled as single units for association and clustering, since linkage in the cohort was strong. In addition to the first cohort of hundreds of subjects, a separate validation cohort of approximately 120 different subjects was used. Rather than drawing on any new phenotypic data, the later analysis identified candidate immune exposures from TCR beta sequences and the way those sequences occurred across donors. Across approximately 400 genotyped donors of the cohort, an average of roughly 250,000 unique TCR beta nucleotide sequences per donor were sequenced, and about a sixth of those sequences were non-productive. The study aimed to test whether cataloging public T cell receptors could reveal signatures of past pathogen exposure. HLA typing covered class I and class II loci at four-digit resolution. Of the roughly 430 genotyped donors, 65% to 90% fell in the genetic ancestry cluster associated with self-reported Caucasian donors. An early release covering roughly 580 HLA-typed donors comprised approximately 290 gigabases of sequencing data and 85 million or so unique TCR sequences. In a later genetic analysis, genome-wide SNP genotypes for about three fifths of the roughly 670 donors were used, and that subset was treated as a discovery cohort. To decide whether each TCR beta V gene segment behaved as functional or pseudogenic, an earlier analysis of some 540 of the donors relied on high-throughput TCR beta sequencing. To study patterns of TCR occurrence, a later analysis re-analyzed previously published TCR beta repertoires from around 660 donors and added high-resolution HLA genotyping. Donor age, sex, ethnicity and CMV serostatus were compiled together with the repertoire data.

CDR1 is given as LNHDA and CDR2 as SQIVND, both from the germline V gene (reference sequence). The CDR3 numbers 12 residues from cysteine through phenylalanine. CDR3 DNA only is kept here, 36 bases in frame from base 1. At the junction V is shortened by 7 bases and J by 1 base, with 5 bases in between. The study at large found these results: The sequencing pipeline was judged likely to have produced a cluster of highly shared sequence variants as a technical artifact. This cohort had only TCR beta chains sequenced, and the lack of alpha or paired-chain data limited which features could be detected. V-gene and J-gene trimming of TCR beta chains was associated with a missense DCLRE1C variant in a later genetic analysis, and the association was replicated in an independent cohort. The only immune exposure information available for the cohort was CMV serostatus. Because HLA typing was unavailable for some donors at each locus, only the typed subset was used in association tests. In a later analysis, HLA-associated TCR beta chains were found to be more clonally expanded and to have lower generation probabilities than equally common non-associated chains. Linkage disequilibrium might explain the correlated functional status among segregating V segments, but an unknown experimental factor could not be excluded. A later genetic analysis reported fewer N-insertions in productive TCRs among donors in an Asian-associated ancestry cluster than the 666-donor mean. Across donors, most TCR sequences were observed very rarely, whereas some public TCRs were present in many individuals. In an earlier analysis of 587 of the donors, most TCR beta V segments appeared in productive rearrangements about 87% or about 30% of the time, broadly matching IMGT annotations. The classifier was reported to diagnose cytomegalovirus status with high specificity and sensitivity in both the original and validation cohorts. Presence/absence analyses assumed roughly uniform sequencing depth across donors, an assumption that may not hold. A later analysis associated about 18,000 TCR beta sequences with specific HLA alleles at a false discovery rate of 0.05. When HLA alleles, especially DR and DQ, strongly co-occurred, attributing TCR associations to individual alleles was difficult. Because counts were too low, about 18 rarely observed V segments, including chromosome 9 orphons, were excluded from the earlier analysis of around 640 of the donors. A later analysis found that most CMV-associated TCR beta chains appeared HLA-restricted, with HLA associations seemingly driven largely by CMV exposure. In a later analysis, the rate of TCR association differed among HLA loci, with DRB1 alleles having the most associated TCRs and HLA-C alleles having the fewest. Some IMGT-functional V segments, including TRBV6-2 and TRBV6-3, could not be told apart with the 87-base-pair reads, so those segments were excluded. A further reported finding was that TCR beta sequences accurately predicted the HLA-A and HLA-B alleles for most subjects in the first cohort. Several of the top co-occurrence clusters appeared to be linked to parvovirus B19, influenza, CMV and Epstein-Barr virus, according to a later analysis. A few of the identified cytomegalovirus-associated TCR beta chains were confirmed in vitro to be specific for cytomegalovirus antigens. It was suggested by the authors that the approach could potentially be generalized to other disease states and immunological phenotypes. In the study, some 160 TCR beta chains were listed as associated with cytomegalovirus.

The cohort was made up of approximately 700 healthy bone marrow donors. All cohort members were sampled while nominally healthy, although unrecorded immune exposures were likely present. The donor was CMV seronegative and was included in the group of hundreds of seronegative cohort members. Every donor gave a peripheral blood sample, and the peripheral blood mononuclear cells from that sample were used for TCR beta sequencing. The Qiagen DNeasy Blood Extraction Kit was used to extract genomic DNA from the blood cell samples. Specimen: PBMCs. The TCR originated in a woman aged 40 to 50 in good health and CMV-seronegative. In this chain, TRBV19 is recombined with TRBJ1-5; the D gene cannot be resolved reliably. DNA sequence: TGTGCCAGTAAACGGAGCAATCAGCCCCAGCATTTT. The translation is CASKRSNQPQHF.